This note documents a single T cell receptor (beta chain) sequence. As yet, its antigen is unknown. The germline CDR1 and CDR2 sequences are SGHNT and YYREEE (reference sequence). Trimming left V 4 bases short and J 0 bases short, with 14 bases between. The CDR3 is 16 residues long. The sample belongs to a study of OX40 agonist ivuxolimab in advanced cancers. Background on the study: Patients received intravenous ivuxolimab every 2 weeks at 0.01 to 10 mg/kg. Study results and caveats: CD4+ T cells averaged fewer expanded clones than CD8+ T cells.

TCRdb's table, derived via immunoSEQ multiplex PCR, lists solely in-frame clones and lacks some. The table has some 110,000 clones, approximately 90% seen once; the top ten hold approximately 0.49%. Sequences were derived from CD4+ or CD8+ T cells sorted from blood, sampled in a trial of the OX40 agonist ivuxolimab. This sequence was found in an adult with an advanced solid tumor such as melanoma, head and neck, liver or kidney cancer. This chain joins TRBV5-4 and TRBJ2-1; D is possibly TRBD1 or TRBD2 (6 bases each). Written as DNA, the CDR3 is TGTGCCAGCAGCGCTGGGGGCGGGGACTCCTACAATGAGCAGTTCTTC. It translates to CASSAGGGDSYNEQFF.